This entry concerns a single TCR beta chain. The germline V gene has CDR1 GTSNPN and CDR2 SVGIG (reference sequence). The J segment lost 6 bases and the V segment lost 3 bases, leaving 2 bases of the junction unmatched. There are 13 residues in the CDR3. This sample was taken from a study of blood T cell repertoires in COVID-19. On the study more broadly: PBMCs, B-cell-depleted T cells, or T cells were the source of the cDNA or gDNA that made up the material.

TCRdb's table, derived via immunoSEQ multiplex PCR, lists solely in-frame clones and lacks some. Counted here are some 95,000 clones, 76% occurring once; the ten biggest clones make up 6.5% to 9%. The V and J genes are TRBV30 and TRBJ1-1, with 12 bases aligning to TRBD1. The sequence derives from a man between 65 and 85 years old with acute or convalescent COVID-19. The sequencing input was peripheral blood. DNA of the CDR3: TGTGCCTGGAGGGGACAGGGGGCCTCTGAAGCTTTCTTT. This codes for CAWRGQGASEAFF. Based on the CDR3 plus reference TRBV30 and TRBJ1-1, the full variable domain is SQTIHQWPATLVQPVGSPLSLECTVEGTSNPNLYWYRQAAGRGLQLLFYSVGIGQISSEVPQNLSASRPQDRQFILSSKKLLLSDSGFYLCAWRGQGASEAFFGQGTRLTVV.